This T cell receptor (beta chain) was captured in a study of T cell responses to AZD1222 COVID-19 vaccine. The table came from immunoSEQ multiplex PCR; TCRdb's copy has only in-frame clones and leaves some out. The sample includes 90,000 to 100,000 clones, around 90% of them seen just once. V lost 6 bases, J lost 2 bases, and 11 bases lay in between. CDR3 length equals 14 residues. CDR1 is WSHSY and CDR2 is SAAADI in the germline V gene. The receptor's source is an adult in good health. The chain employs TRBV10-2 and TRBJ1-3; D not certain. Sequences were derived from peripheral blood, sampled on day 0 of AZD1222 vaccination. This chain's CDR3 is CASRASRPGNTIYF. CDR3 nucleotide sequence: TGCGCCAGCAGGGCCAGTCGGCCTGGAAACACCATATATTTT.